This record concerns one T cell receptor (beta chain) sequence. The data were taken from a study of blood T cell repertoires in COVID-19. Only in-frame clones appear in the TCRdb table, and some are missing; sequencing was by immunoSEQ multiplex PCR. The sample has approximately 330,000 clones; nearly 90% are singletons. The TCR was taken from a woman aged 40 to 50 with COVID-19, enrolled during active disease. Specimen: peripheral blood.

The CDR3 DNA reads TGTGCCAGCAGCGCGCCGGGACAGGGCCCTTTTATGAATGAGCAGTTCTTC. This sequence encodes CASSAPGQGPFMNEQFF. J is TRBJ2-1 and V is TRBV7-2; 9 nucleotides agree with TRBD1. Germline-derived CDR1 and CDR2 are SGHTA and FQGNSA. Trimming cost V 5 bases and J 7 bases; bases outside gene matches: 15. The CDR3 has 17 amino acids.